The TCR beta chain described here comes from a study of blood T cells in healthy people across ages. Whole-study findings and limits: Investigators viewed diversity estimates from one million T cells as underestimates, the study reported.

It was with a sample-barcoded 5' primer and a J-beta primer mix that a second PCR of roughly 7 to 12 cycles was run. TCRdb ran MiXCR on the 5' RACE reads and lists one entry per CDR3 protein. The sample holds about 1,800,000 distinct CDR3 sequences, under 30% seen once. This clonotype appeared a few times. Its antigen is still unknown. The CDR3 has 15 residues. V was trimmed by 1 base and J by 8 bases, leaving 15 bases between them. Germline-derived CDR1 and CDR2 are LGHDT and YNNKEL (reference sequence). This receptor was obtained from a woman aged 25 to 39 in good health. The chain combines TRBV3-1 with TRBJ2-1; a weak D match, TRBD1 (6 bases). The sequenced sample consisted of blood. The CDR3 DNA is TGTGCCAGCAGCCAAGGAAGTTTACAGGGCGATGAGCAGTTCTTC. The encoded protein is CASSQGSLQGDEQFF.